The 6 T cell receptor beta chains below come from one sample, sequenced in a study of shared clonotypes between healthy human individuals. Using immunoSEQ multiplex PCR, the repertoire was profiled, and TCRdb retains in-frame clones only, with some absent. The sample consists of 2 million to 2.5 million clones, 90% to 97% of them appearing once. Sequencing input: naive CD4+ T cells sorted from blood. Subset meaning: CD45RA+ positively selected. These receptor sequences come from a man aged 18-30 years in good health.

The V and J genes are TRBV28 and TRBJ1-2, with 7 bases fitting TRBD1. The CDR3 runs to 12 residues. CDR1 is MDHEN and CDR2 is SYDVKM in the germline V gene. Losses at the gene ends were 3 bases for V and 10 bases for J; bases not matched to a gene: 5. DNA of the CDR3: TGTGCCAGCAGTTTCAGGGACAGATACTACACCTTC. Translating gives CASSFRDRYYTF.

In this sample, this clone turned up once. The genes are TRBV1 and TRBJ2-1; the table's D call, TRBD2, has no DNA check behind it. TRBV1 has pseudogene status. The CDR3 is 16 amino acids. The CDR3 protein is CTSSQVCGPPVVEQFF. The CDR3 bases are TGCACCAGCAGCCAGGTTTGCGGGCCCCCCGTGGTTGAGCAGTTCTTC.

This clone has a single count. DNA for the CDR3: TGTGCCGGCGTCCGGCAGCACAATCAGCCCCAGCATTTT. As protein: CAGVRQHNQPQHF. The chain recombines TRBV6-4 with TRBJ1-5, with D unresolved. The CDR3 length is 13 residues. Trimming pared 11 bases from V and 3 bases from J, leaving 14 bases between. Germline V lookup: CDR1 MRHNA, CDR2 SNTAGT.

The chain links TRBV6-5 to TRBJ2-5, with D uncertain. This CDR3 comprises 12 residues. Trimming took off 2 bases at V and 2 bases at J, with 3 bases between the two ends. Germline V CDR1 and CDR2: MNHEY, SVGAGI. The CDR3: CASSYPQETQYF. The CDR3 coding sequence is TGTGCCAGCAGTTACCCACAAGAGACCCAGTACTTC.

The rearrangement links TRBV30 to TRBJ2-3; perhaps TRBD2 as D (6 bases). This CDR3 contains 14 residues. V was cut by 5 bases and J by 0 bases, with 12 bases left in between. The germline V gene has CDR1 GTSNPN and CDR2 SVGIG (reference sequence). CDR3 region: CAWRLDYSTDTQYF. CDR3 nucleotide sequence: TGTGCCTGGCGGCTGGACTATAGCACAGATACGCAGTATTTT.

DNA for the CDR3: TGCGCCAGCAGCGCCGGACTAGCCTTGGATACGCAGTATTTT. Its translation is CASSAGLALDTQYF. The rearrangement joins TRBV5-1 to TRBJ2-3; 8 bases align to TRBD2. V lost 4 bases, J lost 6 bases, and 7 bases stayed unmatched. The length of the CDR3 is 14 residues. Germline V gene sequence: CDR1 SGHRS, CDR2 YFSETQ.